The clone carrying this TCR beta chain was seen more than once but under ten times. No antigen is known for it. This entry comes from a study of cytomegalovirus exposure and HLA in healthy donors. Study results and caveats: There were about 160 TCR beta chains listed as cytomegalovirus-associated.

Clones were read by immunoSEQ multiplex PCR, and TCRdb kept only the in-frame ones, dropping some. The table includes 200,000 or so clones, around 86% detected once. V dropped 5 bases and J dropped 4 bases, with 4 bases sitting between them. The CDR3 is 11 amino acids. CDR1 and CDR2 (germline): SGHKS, YYEKEE (reference sequence). The J gene is TRBJ2-1, the V gene TRBV5-5; no clear D gene. The clonotype was recovered from a woman aged 18 to 35 in good health and CMV-seropositive. Sequenced input: PBMCs. For the CDR3, the DNA is TGTGCCAGCAGGAGTTACAATGAGCAGTTCTTC. This encodes CASRSYNEQFF.